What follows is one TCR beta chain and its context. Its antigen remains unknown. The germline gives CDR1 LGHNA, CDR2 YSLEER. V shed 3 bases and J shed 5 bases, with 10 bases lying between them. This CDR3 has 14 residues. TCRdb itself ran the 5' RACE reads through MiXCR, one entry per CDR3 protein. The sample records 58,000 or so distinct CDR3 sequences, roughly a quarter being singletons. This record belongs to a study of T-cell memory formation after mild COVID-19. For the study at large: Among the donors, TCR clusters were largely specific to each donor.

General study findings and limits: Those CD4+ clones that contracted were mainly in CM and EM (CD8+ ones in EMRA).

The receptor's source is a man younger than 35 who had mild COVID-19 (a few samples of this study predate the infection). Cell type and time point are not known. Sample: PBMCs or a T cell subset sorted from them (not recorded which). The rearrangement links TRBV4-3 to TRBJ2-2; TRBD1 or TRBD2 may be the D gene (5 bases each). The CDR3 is CASSQRGQTGELFF. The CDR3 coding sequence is TGCGCCAGCAGCCAGAGGGGCCAGACCGGGGAGCTGTTTTTT.